The 12 T cell receptor beta chains below come from one sample, sequenced in a study of identical twins' blood T cells. TCRdb called the 5' RACE reads again in MiXCR, with one record for every CDR3 protein. The data contain 350,000 to 400,000 distinct CDR3 sequences, about 28% of them singletons. The sequencing sample was made of PBMCs. These receptor sequences come from a woman between 18 and 55 years old in good health.

This clonotype was detected many times. The chain couples TRBV12-3 or TRBV12-4 to TRBJ1-1; D perhaps matches TRBD1 (5 bases). CDR3 length equals 15 residues. Trimming stripped 5 bases from V and 1 base from J, with 14 bases between. CDR3 in amino acids: CASSPLGTGNTEAFF. DNA for the CDR3: TGTGCCAGCAGTCCCCTCGGGACGGGGAACACTGAAGCTTTCTTT.

The chain carries TRBV29-1 and TRBJ1-2, with D possibly TRBD1 on 5 matching bases. The V end was cut by 4 bases, the J end by 6 bases, with 15 bases between. Germline V CDR1 and CDR2: SQVTM, ANQGSEA. The CDR3 length is 13 residues. The CDR3 DNA is TGCAGCGTTGGTCCCGAGGGGATGGATGGCTACACCTTC. Its translation: CSVGPEGMDGYTF.

The chain uses TRBV20-1 and TRBJ2-3; D is unresolved. The CDR3 is 12 amino acids. In germline, CDR1 is DFQATT, CDR2 SNEGSKA (reference sequence). V was clipped by 6 bases and J by 9 bases, with 16 bases between them. CDR3 bases: TGCAGTGCAAAGACGGGTTCTCACACGCAGTATTTT. It is translated as CSAKTGSHTQYF.

This clonotype was seen at least ten times. This chain uses TRBV6-1 with TRBJ2-1; 8 bases match TRBD2. Germline loops: CDR1 MNHNS, CDR2 SASEGT. Trimming took 1 base from V and 2 from J; bases not matched to a gene: 4. The CDR3 extends over 16 amino acids. DNA of the CDR3: TGTGCCAGCAGTGAAGAGGACGGGGGGGCCTACAATGAGCAGTTCTTC. Its protein is CASSEEDGGAYNEQFF.

The chain joins TRBV20-1 to TRBJ2-2; a weak D match, TRBD2 (5 bases). Trimming shortened V by 5 bases and J by 3 bases, and 16 bases separated the two germline ends. The CDR3 sequence is 15 residues long. Per germline, CDR1 DFQATT and CDR2 SNEGSKA (reference sequence). In DNA form, the CDR3 reads TGCAGTGCTGGGTTGAGCTGGAGGCACACCGGGGAGCTGTTTTTT. As protein: CSAGLSWRHTGELFF.

The J gene is TRBJ1-2, the V gene TRBV19; D might be TRBD1 (6 bases). Per germline, CDR1 LNHDA and CDR2 SQIVND (reference sequence). This CDR3 comprises 12 residues. Trimming cost V 7 bases and J 3 bases, with 9 bases left between them. The CDR3 loop reads CASNHRDYGYTF. Written as DNA, the CDR3 is TGTGCCAGTAATCACAGGGACTATGGCTACACCTTC.

This clonotype was counted many times. The chain joins TRBV12-3 or TRBV12-4 to TRBJ2-1, with 9 bases that match TRBD1. V was pared by 5 bases and J by 8 bases, with 13 bases of the junction left unmatched. The length of the CDR3 is 16 residues. The CDR3 DNA sequence: TGTGCCAGCAGTCTCAAGACAGGGGGGTACTATTATGAGCAGTTCTTC. It yields the protein CASSLKTGGYYYEQFF.

This clonotype was counted a few times. The chain uses TRBV6-5 and TRBJ2-3; TRBD2 agrees at 8 bases. The junction had 3 bases not matched to a gene; V was cut back by 2 bases and J by 5 bases. From germline, CDR1 is MNHEY and CDR2 SVGAGI. The CDR3 spans 14 residues. The CDR3: CASSYRLAGDTQYF. DNA of the CDR3: TGTGCCAGCAGTTACAGGCTAGCGGGAGATACGCAGTATTTT.

Points on this clonotype: A read error may produce the germline difference seen at one junction end. The chain is built from TRBV3-1 and TRBJ2-7, with D uncertain. The CDR3 has 13 residues. From germline, CDR1 is LGHDT and CDR2 YNNKEL (reference sequence). In nucleotides, the CDR3 is TGTGCCAGCAGCCAAGAATGGGGTTACGAGCGGTACTTC. This gives the protein CASSQEWGYERYF.

Details on this clonotype: Just one base apart from a much larger clone, this may be a read error. This sequence joins TRBV12-3 or TRBV12-4 and TRBJ1-5; D ambiguous. The V and J ends lost 4 bases and 5 bases respectively, with 9 bases between them. The CDR3 has 13 residues. The CDR3 region is CASSYHGDQPQHF. In DNA, the CDR3 is TGTGCCAGCAGTTATCACGGGGATCAGCCCCAGCATTTT.

The chain is built from TRBV20-1 and TRBJ1-4; 7 nucleotides line up with TRBD1. Trimming at V came to 6 bases and at J to 8 bases, leaving 9 bases not matched to a gene. CDR3 length equals 13 residues. Germline V gives CDR1 DFQATT, CDR2 SNEGSKA (reference sequence). The CDR3 spells CSAQTGAGEKLFF. CDR3 nucleotide sequence: TGCAGTGCCCAAACAGGGGCCGGCGAAAAACTGTTTTTT.

This clonotype showed up many times. This rearrangement joins TRBV20-1 to TRBJ2-4, with TRBD2 matching over 12 bases. The J segment lost 7 bases and the V segment lost 0 bases, leaving 4 bases of the junction unmatched. Germline-derived CDR1 and CDR2 are DFQATT and SNEGSKA (reference sequence). The CDR3 has 15 amino acids. The CDR3 protein is CSARDSTSGRNIQYF. CDR3 DNA sequence: TGCAGTGCTAGAGATTCTACTAGCGGGAGGAACATTCAGTACTTC.